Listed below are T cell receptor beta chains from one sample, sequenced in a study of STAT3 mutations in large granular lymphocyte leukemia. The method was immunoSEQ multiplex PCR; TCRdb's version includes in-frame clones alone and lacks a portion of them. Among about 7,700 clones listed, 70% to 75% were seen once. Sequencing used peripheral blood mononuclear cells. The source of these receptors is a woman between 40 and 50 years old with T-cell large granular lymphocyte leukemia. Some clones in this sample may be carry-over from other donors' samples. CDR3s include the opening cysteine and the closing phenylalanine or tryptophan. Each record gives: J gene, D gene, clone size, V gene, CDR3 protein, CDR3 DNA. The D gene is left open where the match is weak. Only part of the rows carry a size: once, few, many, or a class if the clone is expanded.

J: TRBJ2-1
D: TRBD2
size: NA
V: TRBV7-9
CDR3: CASSLRRGTSGDEQFF
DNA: TGTGCCAGCAGCTTAAGACGAGGGACTAGCGGCGATGAGCAGTTCTTC

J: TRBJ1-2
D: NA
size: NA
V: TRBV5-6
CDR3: CASSRRAHYGYTF
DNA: TGTGCCAGCAGTCGCCGGGCCCACTATGGCTACACCTTC

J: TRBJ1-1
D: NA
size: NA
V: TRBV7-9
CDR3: CASSPPLNTEAFF
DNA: TGTGCCAGCAGCCCGCCACTGAACACTGAAGCTTTCTTT

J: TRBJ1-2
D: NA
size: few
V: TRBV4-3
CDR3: CASSQWGNGYTF
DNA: TGCGCCAGCAGCCAATGGGGAAACGGCTACACCTTC

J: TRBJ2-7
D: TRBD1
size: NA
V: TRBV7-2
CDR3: CASTGQRGHEQYF
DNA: TGTGCCAGCACAGGACAGAGGGGGCACGAGCAGTACTTC

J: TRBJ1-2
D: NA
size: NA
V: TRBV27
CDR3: CASSLSVGGLYGYTF
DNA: TGTGCCAGCAGTTTATCGGTAGGGGGACTCTATGGCTACACCTTC

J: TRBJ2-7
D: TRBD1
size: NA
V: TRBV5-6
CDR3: CASSPRRTGRDQGEQYF
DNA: TGTGCCAGCAGCCCCCGTCGGACAGGTAGGGACCAAGGCGAGCAGTACTTC

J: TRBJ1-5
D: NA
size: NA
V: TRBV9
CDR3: CASSALDNVDQPQHF
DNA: TGTGCCAGCAGCGCCCTAGACAATGTGGATCAGCCCCAGCATTTT

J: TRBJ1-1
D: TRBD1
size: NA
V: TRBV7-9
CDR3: CASSPQGGVTEAFF
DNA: TGTGCCAGCAGCCCCCAGGGGGGGGTCACTGAAGCTTTCTTT

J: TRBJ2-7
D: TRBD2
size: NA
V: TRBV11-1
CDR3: CASSLDWLAGSYEQYF
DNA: TGTGCCAGCAGCCTTGATTGGCTAGCGGGCTCCTACGAGCAGTACTTC

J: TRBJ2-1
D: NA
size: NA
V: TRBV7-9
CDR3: CASSLAGANEQFF
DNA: TGTGCCAGCAGCTTAGCGGGTGCCAATGAGCAGTTCTTC

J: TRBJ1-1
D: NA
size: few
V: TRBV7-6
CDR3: CASSLSEGTEAFF
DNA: TGTGCCAGCAGCTTATCCGAAGGGACTGAAGCTTTCTTT

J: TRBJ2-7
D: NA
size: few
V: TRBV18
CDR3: CASSPQAGLDAYEQYF
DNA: TGTGCCAGCTCACCACAGGCGGGACTCGACGCCTACGAGCAGTACTTC

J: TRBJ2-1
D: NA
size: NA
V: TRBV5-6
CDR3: CASSLYLEQFF
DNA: TGTGCCAGCAGCTTGTACCTCGAGCAGTTCTTC

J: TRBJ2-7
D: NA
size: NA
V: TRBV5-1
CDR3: CASSLHGAYEQYF
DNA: TGCGCCAGCAGCTTACATGGGGCGTACGAGCAGTACTTC

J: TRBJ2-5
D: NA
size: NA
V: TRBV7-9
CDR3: CASSLVRGPDGTQYF
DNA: TGTGCCAGCAGCTTAGTCAGGGGCCCCGATGGGACCCAGTACTTC